This T cell receptor (beta chain) derives from a study of cytomegalovirus exposure and HLA in healthy donors. The method was immunoSEQ multiplex PCR; TCRdb's version includes in-frame clones alone and lacks a portion of them. The table lists 200,000 or so clones, 75% to 90% of them singletons, with approximately 7% in the top ten. A note on this clone: What it recognizes is unknown.

CDR1 is MDHEN and CDR2 is SYDVKM in the germline V gene. The CDR3 has 16 residues. V was pared by 4 bases and J by 8 bases, with 14 bases of the junction left unmatched. Study observations and caveats: Confirmation was obtained in vitro that a few CMV-associated chains are specific for CMV antigens.

The J gene is TRBJ1-1, the V gene TRBV28, with TRBD1 identical over 9 bases. The TCR comes from a young man in good health and CMV-seropositive. Sequencing was performed on PBMCs. In DNA form, the CDR3 reads TGTGCCAGCAGTTCCGGGGGACACAGGGGGCGTACCGAAGCTTTCTTT. This codes for CASSSGGHRGRTEAFF.